A single sample gave rise to the 27 T cell receptor beta chains below, sequenced in a study of shared clonotypes between healthy human individuals. Data came from immunoSEQ multiplex PCR; TCRdb stores just in-frame clones and leaves some out. The sample holds about a million clones; approximately 68% are singletons and the top ten take about 1.5%. What was sequenced was memory CD4+ T cells sorted from blood. Sample subset: CD45RA-negative fraction. The receptors were gathered from a man younger than 35 in good health.

The V gene is TRBV28, the J gene TRBJ1-5; a weak D match, TRBD1 (6 bases). The germline V gene has CDR1 MDHEN and CDR2 SYDVKM. V shed 2 bases and J shed 5 bases, with 10 bases lying between them. The CDR3 length is 14 residues. DNA for the CDR3: TGTGCCAGCAGTTTAGCTGGGGGGCATCAGCCCCAGCATTTT. Protein sequence: CASSLAGGHQPQHF. Filled out from reference TRBV28 and TRBJ1-5, the complete variable domain reads DVKVTQSSRYLVKRTGEKVFLECVQDMDHENMFWYRQDPGLGLRLIYFSYDVKMKEKGDIPEGYSVSREKKERFSLILESASTNQTSMYLCASSLAGGHQPQHFGDGTRLSIL.

This clone was detected once. The chain carries TRBV15 and TRBJ2-2; 7 positions agree with TRBD1. Per the germline V gene, CDR1 is LNHNV and CDR2 is YYDKDF (reference sequence). Unmatched junction bases numbered 11, after V lost 8 bases and J lost 8 bases. The CDR3 loop spans 14 amino acids. The CDR3 sequence: CATRGQAEGGELFF. The CDR3 DNA reads as TGTGCCACCCGAGGACAGGCTGAGGGAGGGGAGCTGTTTTTT.

The rearrangement links TRBV7-9 to TRBJ2-5, with 7 bases matching TRBD2. The CDR3 totals 15 residues. V lost 10 bases to trimming and J lost 0 bases; unmatched junction nucleotides: 11. The germline V gene has CDR1 SEHNR and CDR2 FQNEAQ (reference sequence). DNA of the CDR3: TGTGCCACGTTTAGGGCTAGCGGCGACCAAGAGACCCAGTACTTC. This translates into CATFRASGDQETQYF.

V and J are TRBV15 and TRBJ1-1; perhaps TRBD1 as D (5 bases). The V and J ends lost 0 bases and 1 base respectively, with 9 bases between them. CDR1 is LNHNV and CDR2 is YYDKDF in the germline V gene (reference sequence). CDR3 size: 15 residues. CDR3 in amino acids: CATSRDSGKNTEAFF. Here the CDR3 DNA reads TGTGCCACCAGCAGAGATTCAGGGAAGAACACTGAAGCTTTCTTT.

This clone has only a few counts. The V gene is TRBV30, the J gene TRBJ1-4, with TRBD1 matching over 7 bases. Germline CDR1 GTSNPN, CDR2 SVGIG (reference sequence). The V and J ends lost 5 bases and 5 bases, in that order; junction bases with no gene match: 8. This CDR3 is built from 14 residues. The CDR3: CAWGSGGSNEKLFF. DNA of the CDR3: TGTGCCTGGGGGTCAGGGGGAAGCAATGAAAAACTGTTTTTT.

This sequence joins TRBV7-6 and TRBJ1-6, with D unclear. Germline V gives CDR1 SGHVS, CDR2 FNYEAQ. The ends were cut back, 1 base at V and 7 bases at J, with 5 bases in the middle. This CDR3 is 13 amino acids long. As DNA, the CDR3 is TGTGCCAGCAGCTTAGACAGAAATTCACCCCTCCACTTT. Its translation: CASSLDRNSPLHF.

The gene calls are TRBV30 and TRBJ2-1, with TRBD2 identical over 12 bases. The ends lost 8 bases at V and 5 bases at J; junction bases unmatched: 7. Germline V gene sequence: CDR1 GTSNPN, CDR2 SVGIG (reference sequence). The CDR3 length is 14 residues. CDR3 bases: TGTGCCCGCTCTAGCGGGAGGGAGGACAATGAGCAGTTCTTC. The encoded protein is CARSSGREDNEQFF.

This CDR3 reads CAWRTRDNEQFF. CDR3 DNA: TGTGCCTGGCGGACCAGGGACAATGAGCAGTTCTTC. The chain combines TRBV30 with TRBJ2-1, with D tentatively TRBD1 (5 bases). This CDR3 comprises 12 residues. Germline-derived CDR1 and CDR2 are GTSNPN and SVGIG (reference sequence). V was clipped by 5 bases and J by 5 bases, with 10 bases between them.

The chain combines TRBV2 with TRBJ1-2, with D possibly TRBD1 on 5 matching bases. Germline CDR1 reads SNHLY; CDR2 reads FYNNEI. The CDR3 has 14 residues. Deletions cut 2 bases from V and 5 bases from J, with 12 bases between. This CDR3 reads CASSEPAGGYGYTF. CDR3 in DNA: TGTGCCAGCAGTGAACCCGCCGGGGGGTATGGCTACACCTTC.

The rearrangement uses TRBV6-1 and TRBJ2-3, with 7 positions matching TRBD2. This CDR3 region has 15 residues. V trimming: 6 bases; J trimming: 2 bases; junction bases outside the gene matches: 8. Germline V gene data show CDR1 as MNHNS and CDR2 as SASEGT. The CDR3 spells CASSPLAVHTDTQYF. CDR3 DNA sequence: TGTGCCAGCAGCCCCCTAGCGGTCCACACAGATACGCAGTATTTT.

The V and J genes are TRBV21-1 and TRBJ1-5. TRBV21-1 constitutes a pseudogene. The CDR3 contains 10 residues. Written as DNA, the CDR3 is TGTGCCAGCAGGTGTCAGCCCCAGCATTTT. Its protein product is CASRCQPQHF.

The chain combines TRBV7-8 with TRBJ1-5, with 10 bases aligning to TRBD1. The CDR3 length is 15 residues. Germline CDR1 and CDR2: SGHVS and FQNEAQ. V shed 4 bases, J shed 4 bases, and the junction held 4 bases outside the gene matches. Here the CDR3 reads CASSWTGGSNQPQHF. CDR3 nucleotide sequence: TGTGCCAGCAGCTGGACAGGGGGGTCGAATCAGCCCCAGCATTTT.

A remark on this clone: This specimen includes other DNA sequences encoding the same CDR3. The V call is TRBV7-9, the J call TRBJ2-3; D gene unclear. The CDR3 has 13 residues. V shed 1 base and J shed 2 bases, with 4 bases lying between them. Germline values: CDR1 SEHNR, CDR2 FQNEAQ (reference sequence). The DNA for the CDR3 is TGTGCCAGCAGCTTAGGCTCCACAGATACGCAGTATTTT. It encodes CASSLGSTDTQYF. The whole variable domain, remainder taken from reference TRBV7-9 and TRBJ2-3, is DTGVSQNPRHKITKRGQNVTFRCDPISEHNRLYWYRQTLGQGPEFLTYFQNEAQLEKSRLLSDRFSAERPKGSFSTLEIQRTEQGDSAMYLCASSLGSTDTQYFGPGTRLTVL.

This clone occurred a few times. CDR3 residues: CASSPSDRGNQPQHF. Written as DNA, the CDR3 is TGTGCCAGCAGCCCCTCTGACAGGGGCAATCAGCCCCAGCATTTT. The chain combines TRBV27 with TRBJ1-5; 7 bases are a match to TRBD1. The trim removed 6 bases at V and 2 bases at J, leaving 7 bases unmatched. The CDR3 extends over 15 amino acids. From germline, CDR1 is MNHEY and CDR2 SMNVEV (reference sequence).

About this clone: One end of the junction fails to match germline, which may point to a read error. The chain couples TRBV2 to TRBJ2-1; D is uncertain. This CDR3 contains 11 residues. Germline V gene data show CDR1 as SNHLY and CDR2 as FYNNEI. In DNA, the CDR3 is TGTGTCAGCAGTTGGAACAATGAGCAGTTCTTC. Protein sequence: CVSSWNNEQFF.

V and J are TRBV7-9 and TRBJ1-3; D call uncertain. With 0 bases removed from V and 0 bases from J, the gap between germline ends came to 12 bases. The CDR3 has 17 amino acids. The germline V gene encodes CDR1 SEHNR and CDR2 FQNEAQ (reference sequence). CDR3 in amino acids: CASSLASFVYSGNTIYF. CDR3 nucleotides: TGTGCCAGCAGCTTAGCTAGTTTTGTCTACTCTGGAAACACCATATATTTT.

This rearrangement joins TRBV7-2 to TRBJ1-1; TRBD1 matches 7 bases. This CDR3 contains 14 residues. V gave up 5 bases and J gave up 4 bases; unmatched junction bases: 7. The V gene's germline CDR1 is SGHTA and CDR2 FQGNSA. In DNA form, the CDR3 reads TGTGCCAGCAGCCCCCAGGGGGGGGTCACTGAAGCTTTCTTT. Translating it yields CASSPQGGVTEAFF.

The chain combines TRBV6-6 with TRBJ2-7, with D unclear. The germline gives CDR1 MNHNY, CDR2 SVGAGI (reference sequence). This CDR3 is built from 14 residues. V was shortened by 5 bases and J by 0 bases, with 11 bases between the two germline ends. CDR3 nucleotides: TGTGCCAGCAGTAATGGGTTGGTCTCCTACGAGCAGTACTTC. It codes for CASSNGLVSYEQYF.

Only a few counts were recorded for this clone. The sample contains more than one DNA sequence encoding this CDR3. J is TRBJ1-1 and V is TRBV6-5; D call uncertain. This CDR3 is 13 amino acids long. The V end lost 2 bases, the J end lost 4 bases, and 8 bases lay between the germline ends. Germline V gene lookup returns CDR1 MNHEY and CDR2 SVGAGI. CDR3 region: CASSYPGTTEAFF. The DNA of the CDR3 is TGTGCCAGCAGTTACCCGGGTACCACTGAAGCTTTCTTT.

The chain combines TRBV9 with TRBJ2-5, with a possible D match to TRBD2 (5 bases). The length of the CDR3 is 13 residues. Germline CDR1 reads SGDLS; CDR2 reads YYNGEE. V gave up 4 bases and J gave up 11 bases, with 18 bases separating them. DNA for the CDR3: TGTGCCAGCAGCTCTCCGTCGGGAAGGGAGCAGTACTTC. Amino acids: CASSSPSGREQYF.

The V and J genes are TRBV5-1 and TRBJ2-5; D call uncertain. This CDR3 is built from 12 residues. The V and J ends lost 0 bases and 7 bases respectively, with 7 bases between them. Germline values: CDR1 SGHRS, CDR2 YFSETQ. CDR3 amino acids: CASSLDVGTQYF. The CDR3 DNA is TGCGCCAGCAGCTTGGACGTCGGGACCCAGTACTTC.

This clone was seen repeatedly, ten times or more. The V gene is TRBV5-1, the J gene TRBJ2-7; D not certain. V was cut by 4 bases and J by 4 bases, with 18 bases left in between. The CDR3 length is 15 residues. Germline loops: CDR1 SGHRS, CDR2 YFSETQ. This CDR3 reads CASSQEGLVGYEQYF. In nucleotides, the CDR3 is TGCGCCAGCAGCCAGGAAGGGCTCGTGGGGTACGAGCAGTACTTC.

This rearrangement joins TRBV7-2 to TRBJ2-5; 8 bases are a match to TRBD2. The length of the CDR3 is 13 residues. Germline V CDR1 and CDR2: SGHTA, FQGNSA. J was trimmed by 5 bases and V by 8 bases; bases with no gene match: 7. The DNA of the CDR3 is TGTGCCAGCGCCGCGGGGGGCCGGGAGACCCAGTACTTC. Its translation is CASAAGGRETQYF.

V usage is TRBV15 and J usage is TRBJ2-1, with D tentatively TRBD2 (6 bases). V was trimmed by 0 bases and J by 8 bases, leaving 14 bases between them. Germline V gene sequence: CDR1 LNHNV, CDR2 YYDKDF (reference sequence). The CDR3 runs 15 residues. The CDR3 DNA follows: TGTGCCACCAGCAGAGATTATACTAGCTTCGATGAGCAGTTCTTC. This encodes CATSRDYTSFDEQFF.

CDR3 amino acids: CASSAGGALHF. The CDR3 DNA follows: TGTGCCAGCAGTGCGGGGGGGGCCCTCCACTTT. This chain connects TRBV25-1 to TRBJ1-6; D may be TRBD1 (5 bases). Germline CDR1 is MGHDK and CDR2 is SYGVNS. Deletions cut 4 bases from V and 14 bases from J, with 9 bases between. The length of the CDR3 is 11 residues. Variable domain in full (rest from reference TRBV25-1 and TRBJ1-6): EADIYQTPRYLVIGTGKKITLECSQTMGHDKMYWYQQDPGMELHLIHYSYGVNSTEKGDLSSESTVSRIRTEHFPLTLESARPSHTSQYLCASSAGGALHFGNGTRLTVT.

V and J are TRBV5-1 and TRBJ2-2, with D possibly matching TRBD2 (5 bases). The CDR3 is 15 residues long. V dropped 0 bases and J dropped 5 bases, with 11 bases sitting between them. Germline V gene lookup returns CDR1 SGHRS and CDR2 YFSETQ. The CDR3 protein is CASSLVEGETGELFF. In DNA, the CDR3 is TGCGCCAGCAGCTTGGTAGAGGGAGAAACCGGGGAGCTGTTTTTT.

About this clone itself: Since a much larger clone is just one base distant, this may be a read error. The chain joins TRBV7-2 to TRBJ1-5; D unresolved. The V end lost 1 base, the J end lost 0 bases, and 7 bases lay between the germline ends. CDR3 size: 15 residues. The germline gives CDR1 SGHTA, CDR2 FQGNSA. CDR3 amino acids: CASSLEGSSNQPQHF. The CDR3 coding sequence is TGTGCCAGCAGCTTAGAAGGCAGTAGCAATCAGCCCCAGCATTTT.